The 20 T cell receptor beta chains reported below all come from one sample, sequenced in a study of T cells after yellow fever vaccination. MiXCR, run by TCRdb on the 5' RACE reads, gives a single entry per CDR3 protein. The sample comprises about 130,000 distinct CDR3 sequences, roughly 9% of which are singletons, and roughly 43% rests with the top ten. The specimen was CD8+ T cells sorted from PBMCs, collected on the day of the yellow fever booster vaccination. The receptors here all came from a man aged 18-30 years who received the YFV17D yellow fever vaccine.

This clonotype has more than one count but fewer than ten. V and J are TRBV12-3 or TRBV12-4 and TRBJ2-1; D tentatively reads TRBD1 or TRBD2 (5 bases each). This CDR3 spans 19 amino acids. V was trimmed by 7 bases and J by 2 bases, leaving 27 bases between them. The CDR3 sequence: CASTGGFVEWGTTYNEQFF. CDR3 DNA: TGTGCCAGCACTGGGGGATTTGTCGAGTGGGGAACTACCTACAATGAGCAGTTCTTC.

This chain uses TRBV15 with TRBJ2-1; TRBD1 matches at 8 bases. CDR1 LNHNV and CDR2 YYDKDF come from the germline V gene (reference sequence). V shed 8 bases and J 6 bases; nucleotides not matched to a gene: 6. CDR3 size: 13 residues. The CDR3 DNA follows: TGTGCCACCGGACGGACAGGGCCCAATGAGCAGTTCTTC. The encoded protein is CATGRTGPNEQFF. Full variable domain (remainder filled in from reference TRBV15 and TRBJ2-1): DAMVIQNPRYQVTQFGKPVTLSCSQTLNHNVMYWYQQKSSQAPKLLFHYYDKDFNNEADTPDNFQSRRPNTSFCFLDIRSPGLGDTAMYLCATGRTGPNEQFFGPGTRLTVL.

This clonotype was seen ten or more times. CDR3 sequence (DNA): TGCGCCAGTAGCCCGGGACTCTCCTACGAGCAGTACTTC. It is translated as CASSPGLSYEQYF. The J gene is TRBJ2-7, the V gene TRBV5-1; the D gene is possibly TRBD2 (6 bases). The V end lost 8 bases, the J end lost 0 bases, and 12 bases lay between the germline ends. CDR1 SGHRS and CDR2 YFSETQ come from the germline V gene. CDR3 length equals 13 residues.

In this sample, this clonotype turned up many times. This chain joins TRBV12-3 or TRBV12-4 and TRBJ2-1, with TRBD1 identical over 8 bases. The CDR3 is 14 amino acids. Trimming cost V 6 bases and J 8 bases; bases outside gene matches: 9. CDR3 in amino acids: CASRPPDRGDEQFF. DNA for the CDR3: TGTGCCAGCAGACCACCAGACAGGGGCGATGAGCAGTTCTTC.

CDR3 nucleotides: TGCGCCAGCAGCCAAGATTATAGTTACCAAGAGACCCAGTACTTC. It translates to CASSQDYSYQETQYF. This sequence joins TRBV4-1 and TRBJ2-5; D unresolved. The germline gives CDR1 MGHRA, CDR2 YSYEKL. Trimming removed 0 bases from V and 0 bases from J, with 8 bases in between. The CDR3 spans 15 residues.

The rearrangement uses TRBV5-5 and TRBJ2-4, with 7 bases matching TRBD1. CDR3 length: 14 amino acids. From germline, CDR1 is SGHKS and CDR2 YYEKEE (reference sequence). V lost 4 bases to trimming and J lost 7 bases; unmatched junction nucleotides: 8. The CDR3 sequence is CASSRRQGPNIQYF. The CDR3 nucleotides are TGTGCCAGCAGCCGACGACAGGGTCCGAACATTCAGTACTTC.

This sequence joins TRBV20-1 and TRBJ2-2; the D gene is possibly TRBD1 (8 bases). This CDR3 contains 14 residues. Germline CDR1 reads DFQATT; CDR2 reads SNEGSKA (reference sequence). V lost 6 bases to trimming and J lost 5 bases, with 16 bases between them. CDR3 sequence: CSAHRGGATGELFF. CDR3 nucleotides: TGCAGTGCCCACAGGGGGGGAGCTACCGGGGAGCTGTTTTTT.

This clonotype was detected only a few times. The rearrangement uses TRBV7-9 and TRBJ2-7; D not resolved. In germline, CDR1 is SEHNR, CDR2 FQNEAQ (reference sequence). Trimming left V 8 bases short and J 0 bases short, with 14 bases between. CDR3 length: 14 amino acids. DNA for the CDR3: TGTGCCAGCTCCGACTGGAAGAGCTCCTACGAGCAGTACGTC. Its protein product is CASSDWKSSYEQYV.

V and J are TRBV4-2 and TRBJ2-7; D is tentatively TRBD1 or TRBD2 (6 bases each). CDR1 is LGHNA and CDR2 is YNFKEQ in the germline V gene. This CDR3 region has 14 residues. The V and J ends lost 4 bases and 3 bases respectively, with 13 bases between them. The CDR3: CASSPAGGFYEQYF. The CDR3 nucleotides read TGTGCCAGCAGCCCTGCCGGGGGCTTCTACGAGCAGTACTTC.

This clonotype was counted only a few times. The chain has TRBV7-9 and TRBJ2-7; D is ambiguous. CDR3 length: 15 amino acids. Trimming removed 4 bases at V and 4 bases at J, with 17 bases between. Germline V gives CDR1 SEHNR, CDR2 FQNEAQ (reference sequence). In nucleotides, the CDR3 is TGTGCCAGCAGCTCAGGTAGCCGGAGTGCTTACGAGCAGTACGTC. It specifies CASSSGSRSAYEQYV.

The sample holds many counts of this clonotype. The chain uses TRBV4-1 and TRBJ2-1, with 12 bases aligning to TRBD2. The CDR3 sequence is 15 residues long. Germline V gives CDR1 MGHRA, CDR2 YSYEKL. V shed 3 bases, J shed 6 bases, and the junction held 3 bases outside the gene matches. CDR3 region: CASSQLLAGGNEQFF. In nucleotides, the CDR3 is TGCGCCAGCAGCCAGCTACTAGCGGGGGGCAATGAGCAGTTCTTC.

In this sample, this clonotype turned up a few times. The genes are TRBV6-2 or TRBV6-3 and TRBJ2-1; D remains unclear. The CDR3 has 12 amino acids. In germline, CDR1 is MNHEY, CDR2 SVGEGT. V shed 1 base and J shed 4 bases, with 2 bases lying between them. CDR3 sequence: CASSYLYNEQFF. Here the CDR3 DNA reads TGTGCCAGCAGTTACTTGTACAATGAGCAGTTCTTC.

The chain links TRBV6-2 or TRBV6-3 to TRBJ2-7; 7 nucleotides agree with TRBD2. Unmatched junction bases numbered 6, after V lost 0 bases and J lost 1 base. Germline CDR1 MNHEY, CDR2 SVGEGT. The CDR3 has 16 amino acids. CDR3 in amino acids: CASSYSRAGRSYEQYV. CDR3 sequence (DNA): TGTGCCAGCAGTTACTCGAGAGCGGGGAGGTCCTACGAGCAGTACGTC.

This clonotype turned up a few times. The chain carries TRBV27 and TRBJ2-7, with 13 bases aligning to TRBD2. This CDR3 contains 18 residues. Trimming removed 2 bases from V and 6 bases from J; junction bases left unmatched: 13. CDR1 is MNHEY and CDR2 is SMNVEV in the germline V gene (reference sequence). CDR3 DNA sequence: TGTGCCAGCAGTTTACGTCCACTAGCGGGGGGGCCTCTCGGCGAGCAGTACTTC. Translating gives CASSLRPLAGGPLGEQYF.

This clonotype was seen only a few times. The V gene is TRBV20-1, the J gene TRBJ2-1; TRBD2 matches 7 bases. Trimming removed 3 bases from V and 0 bases from J; junction bases left unmatched: 8. CDR1 is DFQATT, CDR2 SNEGSKA, per germline (reference sequence). The CDR3 is made up of 16 amino acids. The CDR3 here is CSASYRRESSYNEQFF. In DNA, the CDR3 is TGCAGTGCTAGCTACCGGCGGGAGAGCTCCTACAATGAGCAGTTCTTC.

Here the CDR3 reads CSARGDLKNARPETQYF. The DNA for the CDR3 is TGCAGTGCTAGAGGGGACCTTAAGAACGCCCGGCCAGAGACCCAGTACTTC. The gene calls are TRBV20-1 and TRBJ2-5, with D perhaps given as TRBD1 or TRBD2 (5 bases each). CDR3 length equals 17 residues. Looked up from germline, CDR1 is DFQATT and CDR2 is SNEGSKA (reference sequence). Deletions cut 1 base from V and 4 bases from J, with 22 bases between.

The J gene is TRBJ1-5, the V gene TRBV2; D is unresolved. Germline CDR1 reads SNHLY; CDR2 reads FYNNEI. Trimming took off 2 bases at V and 0 bases at J, with 11 bases between the two ends. The CDR3 consists of 16 residues. Here the CDR3 reads CASSEISGHSNQPQHF. DNA for the CDR3: TGTGCCAGCAGTGAAATCAGTGGGCATAGCAATCAGCCCCAGCATTTT.

This clonotype was seen a handful of times. V and J are TRBV30 and TRBJ2-1; 9 bases are shared with TRBD1. Germline V gene sequence: CDR1 GTSNPN, CDR2 SVGIG (reference sequence). J lost 9 bases, V lost 5 bases, and 8 bases had no gene match. This CDR3 region has 13 residues. The CDR3 coding sequence is TGTGCCTGGGGCCAAGGGGGACAGGGTGAGCAGTTCTTC. Protein sequence: CAWGQGGQGEQFF.

This clonotype has a count of ten or more. V is TRBV7-3 and J is TRBJ2-1; 12 bases are a match to TRBD2. V was clipped by 5 bases and J by 8 bases; unmatched bases: 7. CDR1 SGHTA and CDR2 FQGTGA come from the germline V gene. The CDR3 is made up of 15 amino acids. The CDR3 DNA reads as TGTGCCAGCAGCCTCCTAGCGGGGGGGCCCGATGAGCAGTTCTTC. Protein: CASSLLAGGPDEQFF.

This clonotype came up many times. CDR3 DNA: TGTGCCAGCAGTCCTAGCGGGGGGGCCTCTGAGCAGTTCTTC. Its translation: CASSPSGGASEQFF. This chain joins TRBV12-3 or TRBV12-4 and TRBJ2-1, with 12 bases aligning to TRBD2. Germline trimming cut 5 bases from V and 9 bases from J; bases unmatched to any gene: 5. This CDR3 is 14 amino acids long.